This T cell receptor (beta chain) was documented in a study of cytomegalovirus exposure and HLA in healthy donors. Study results and limitations: Subsequent analysis showed first-cohort TCR clusters tending to co-occur in more than 90 validation repertoires. TCR beta chains numbering roughly 150 were designated cytomegalovirus-associated.

Points on this clone: No antigen is known for it.

The CDR3 spans 15 residues. With 6 bases clipped from V and 3 bases from J, the junction kept 7 bases outside the gene matches. Germline V gives CDR1 MNHEY, CDR2 SVGAGI. Method: immunoSEQ multiplex PCR; TCRdb's copy keeps in-frame clones and lacks some. Here the sample spans more than 300,000 clones, 86% being singletons. The donors were in the roughly 130-subject validation cohort; that cohort was separate from the approximately 730-subject first cohort. The receptor was derived from a woman aged 18 to 35 in good health and CMV-seronegative. V usage is TRBV6-5 and J usage is TRBJ2-2; 7 bases agree with TRBD1. Sequencing was performed on PBMCs. The CDR3 spells CASRRRGGYTGELFF. The CDR3 bases are TGTGCCAGCAGGCGTCGAGGGGGCTACACCGGGGAGCTGTTTTTT.